The sequence of this T cell receptor beta chain was determined in a study of human T cells and chemical hapten exposure. Via MiXCR, TCRdb re-called the RACE reads, giving one row per CDR3 protein. Of roughly 180,000 distinct CDR3 sequences listed, under 25% are singletons. Germline values: CDR1 SGHRS, CDR2 YFSETQ. V lost 1 base to trimming and J lost 3 bases; unmatched junction nucleotides: 9. This CDR3 is 18 amino acids long. The time point denotes: patch test 1, 2 weeks after DPC sensitization. Treatment specified: therapeutic diphenylcyclopropenone sensitization with weekly scalp DPC. Specimen: whole blood, collected in connection with sensitization to the hapten diphenylcyclopropenone (DPC). V gene TRBV5-1 combines with J gene TRBJ2-2; 10 nucleotides line up with TRBD2. The receptor was isolated from a woman in her 50s with alopecia areata. Some clones in this sample may be carry-over from other donors' samples. CDR3: CASSLSLGLAIDTGELFF. DNA of the CDR3: TGCGCCAGCAGCTTGTCGTTGGGACTAGCGATAGACACCGGGGAGCTGTTTTTT. The whole variable domain, filled in from reference TRBV5-1 and TRBJ2-2, reads KAGVTQTPRYLIKTRGQQVTLSCSPISGHRSVSWYQQTPGQGLQFLFEYFSETQRNKGNFPGRFSGRQFSNSRSEMNVSTLELGDSALYLCASSLSLGLAIDTGELFFGEGSRLTVL.